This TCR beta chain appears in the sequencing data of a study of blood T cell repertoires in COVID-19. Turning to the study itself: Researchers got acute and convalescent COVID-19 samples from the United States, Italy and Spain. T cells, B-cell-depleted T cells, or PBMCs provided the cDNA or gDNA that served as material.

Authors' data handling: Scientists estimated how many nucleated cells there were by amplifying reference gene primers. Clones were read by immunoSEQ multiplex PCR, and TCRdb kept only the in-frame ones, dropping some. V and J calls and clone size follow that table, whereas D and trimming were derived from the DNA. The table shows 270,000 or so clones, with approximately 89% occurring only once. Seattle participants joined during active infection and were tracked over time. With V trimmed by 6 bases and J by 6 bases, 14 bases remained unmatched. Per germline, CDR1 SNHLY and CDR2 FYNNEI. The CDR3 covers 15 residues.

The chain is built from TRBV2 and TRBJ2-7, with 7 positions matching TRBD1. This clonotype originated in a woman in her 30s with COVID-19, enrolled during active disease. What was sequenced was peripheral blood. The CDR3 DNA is TGTGCCAGCAGGGACGACAGGGTCTTATTGGGCGAGCAGTACTTC. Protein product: CASRDDRVLLGEQYF. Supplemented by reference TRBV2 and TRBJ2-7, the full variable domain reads EPEVTQTPSHQVTQMGQEVILRCVPISNHLYFYWYRQILGQKVEFLVSFYNNEISEKSEIFDDQFSVERPDGSNFTLKIRSTKLEDSAMYFCASRDDRVLLGEQYFGPGTRLTVT.